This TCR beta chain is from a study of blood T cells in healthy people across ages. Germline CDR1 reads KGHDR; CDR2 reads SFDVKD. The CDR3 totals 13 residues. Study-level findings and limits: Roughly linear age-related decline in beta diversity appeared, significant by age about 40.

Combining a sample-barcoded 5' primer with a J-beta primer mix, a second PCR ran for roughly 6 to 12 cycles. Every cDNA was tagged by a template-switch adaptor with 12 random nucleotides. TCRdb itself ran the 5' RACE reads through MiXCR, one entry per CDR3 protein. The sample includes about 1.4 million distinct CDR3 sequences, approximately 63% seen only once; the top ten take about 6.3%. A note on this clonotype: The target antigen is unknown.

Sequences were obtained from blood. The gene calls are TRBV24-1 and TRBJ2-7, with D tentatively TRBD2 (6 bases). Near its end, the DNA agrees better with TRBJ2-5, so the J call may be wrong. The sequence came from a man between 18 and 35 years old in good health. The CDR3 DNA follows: TGTGCCACAGAGGGACTGGCGGGGGAGACCCAGTACTTC. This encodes CATEGLAGETQYF.